This T cell receptor (beta chain) came from a study of tissue T cells after allogeneic stem cell transplantation. This research-autopsy study prospectively enrolled adult allogeneic hematopoietic cell transplant recipients with steroid-refractory graft-versus-host disease. Several lines of graft-versus-host disease therapy were given to all patients, all with gastrointestinal involvement. Germline loops: CDR1 MDHEN, CDR2 SYDVKM. This CDR3 is 10 amino acids long. The germline V and J ends were trimmed by 6 bases and 7 bases, with 6 bases remaining between them. Measured with immunoSEQ multiplex PCR; TCRdb has only the in-frame clones, and not every one. The table shows a few thousand clones, with around two thirds occurring only once.

The sample consisted of left colon tissue, taken at autopsy. This clonotype was sampled from a male patient aged 60 or older with steroid-refractory graft-versus-host disease after an allogeneic stem cell transplant. Some T cells here may be from the graft donor. This chain joins TRBV28 and TRBJ1-1; D is unclear. This CDR3 is CASRGDEAFF. CDR3 bases: TGTGCCAGCAGAGGAGATGAAGCTTTCTTT.